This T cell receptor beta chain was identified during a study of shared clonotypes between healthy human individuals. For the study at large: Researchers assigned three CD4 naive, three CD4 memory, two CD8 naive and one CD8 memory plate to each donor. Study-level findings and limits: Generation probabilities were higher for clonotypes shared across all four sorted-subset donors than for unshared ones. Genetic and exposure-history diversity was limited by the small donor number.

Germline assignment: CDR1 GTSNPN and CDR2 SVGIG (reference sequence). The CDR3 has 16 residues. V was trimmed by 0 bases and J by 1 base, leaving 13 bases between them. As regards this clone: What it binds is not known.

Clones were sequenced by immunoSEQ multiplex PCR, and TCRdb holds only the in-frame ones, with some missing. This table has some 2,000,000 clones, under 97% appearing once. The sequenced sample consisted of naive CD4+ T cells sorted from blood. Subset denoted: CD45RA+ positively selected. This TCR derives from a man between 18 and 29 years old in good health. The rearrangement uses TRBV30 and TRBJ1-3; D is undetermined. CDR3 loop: CAWSVRQVISGNTIYF. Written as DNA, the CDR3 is TGTGCCTGGAGTGTACGGCAGGTTATTTCTGGAAACACCATATATTTT.